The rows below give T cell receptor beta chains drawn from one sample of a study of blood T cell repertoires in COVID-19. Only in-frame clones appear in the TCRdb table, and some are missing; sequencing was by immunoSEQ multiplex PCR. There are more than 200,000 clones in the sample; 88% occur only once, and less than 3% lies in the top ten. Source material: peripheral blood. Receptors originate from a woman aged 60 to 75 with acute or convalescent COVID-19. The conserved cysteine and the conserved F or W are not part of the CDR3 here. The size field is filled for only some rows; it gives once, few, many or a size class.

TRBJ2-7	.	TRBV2	ASTGWFDEQY
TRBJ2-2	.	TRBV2	ASRWQGSTGELF
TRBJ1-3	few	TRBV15	ATRGGTGESGNTIY
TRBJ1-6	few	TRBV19	ASRVAGGNSPLH
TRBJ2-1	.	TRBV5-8	ASSSDRVHEQF
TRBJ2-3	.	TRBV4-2	ASSQEGSGGLTDTQY
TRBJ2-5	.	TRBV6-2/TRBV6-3	ASSQRGGTSGKETQY
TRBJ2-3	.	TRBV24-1	ATSDPRGPTDTQY
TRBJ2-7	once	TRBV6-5	ASSYRQGGYEQY
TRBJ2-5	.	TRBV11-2	ASSSGRKTQY
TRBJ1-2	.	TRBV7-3	ASSSTGGYGYT
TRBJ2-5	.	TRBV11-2	ASSLQGYQETQY
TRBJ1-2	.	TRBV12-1	ASSYPYGYT
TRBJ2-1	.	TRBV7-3	ASSLTPGSYNEQF
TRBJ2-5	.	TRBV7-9	ASSSSGYQETQY
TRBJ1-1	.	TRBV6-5	ASSEDRVNTEAF
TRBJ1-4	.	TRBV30	AWMGQGFSKLF
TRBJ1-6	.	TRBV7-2	ASSPQRQGPLH
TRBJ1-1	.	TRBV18	ASSTSRQPINTEAF
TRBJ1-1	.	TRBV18	ASSPDSSMNTEAF
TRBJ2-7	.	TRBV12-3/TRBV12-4	ASVKGGTYEQY
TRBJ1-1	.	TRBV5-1	ASSASPGQRSNTEAF
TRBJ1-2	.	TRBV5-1	ASSPGSGDTNYGYT
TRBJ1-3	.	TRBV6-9	ASRKRTGAPGNTIY
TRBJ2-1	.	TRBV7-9	ASIDWPAPYNEQF
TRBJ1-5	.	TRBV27	ASSLRDGVQPQH
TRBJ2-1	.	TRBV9	ASSGRQGADEQF
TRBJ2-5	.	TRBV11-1	ASSLSEGGGQETQY
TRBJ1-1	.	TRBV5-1	ASSLGDRGLTEAF
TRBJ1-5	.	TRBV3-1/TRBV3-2	ASSYRTGGQPQH
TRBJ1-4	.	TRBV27	ASRGGWSSTNEKLF
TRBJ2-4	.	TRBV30	AWSLRGGTKNIQY
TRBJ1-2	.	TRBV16	ASSQGAPVRGYT
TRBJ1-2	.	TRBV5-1	ASSLDLIAGGYT
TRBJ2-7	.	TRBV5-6	ASSSSLAGGIYEQY
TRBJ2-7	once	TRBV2	ASSDVGTSGTYEQY
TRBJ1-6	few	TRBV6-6	ASSRDSYSPLH
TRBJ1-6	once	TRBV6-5	ASSDTGANSPLH
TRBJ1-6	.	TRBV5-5	ASSSDRGNSPLH
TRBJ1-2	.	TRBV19	ASSIDGRIYGYT
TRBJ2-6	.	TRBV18	ASSPVRESSGANVLT